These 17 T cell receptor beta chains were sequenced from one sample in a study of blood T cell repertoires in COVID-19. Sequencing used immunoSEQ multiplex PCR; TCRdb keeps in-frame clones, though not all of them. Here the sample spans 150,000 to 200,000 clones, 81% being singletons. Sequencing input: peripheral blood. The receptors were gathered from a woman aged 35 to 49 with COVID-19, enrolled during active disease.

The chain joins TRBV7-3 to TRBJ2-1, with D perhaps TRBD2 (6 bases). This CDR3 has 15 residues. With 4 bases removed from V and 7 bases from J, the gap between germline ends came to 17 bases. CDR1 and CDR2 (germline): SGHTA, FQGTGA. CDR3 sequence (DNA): TGTGCCAGCAGCTCATACCTAGATGGGGGGAATGAGCAGTTCTTC. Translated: CASSSYLDGGNEQFF.

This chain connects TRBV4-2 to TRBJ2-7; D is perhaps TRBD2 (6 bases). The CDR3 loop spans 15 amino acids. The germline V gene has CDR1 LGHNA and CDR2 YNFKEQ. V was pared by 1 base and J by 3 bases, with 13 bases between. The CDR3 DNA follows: TGTGCCAGCAGCCAAGTTTCTGGGACTGGCTACGAGCAGTACTTC. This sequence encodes CASSQVSGTGYEQYF.

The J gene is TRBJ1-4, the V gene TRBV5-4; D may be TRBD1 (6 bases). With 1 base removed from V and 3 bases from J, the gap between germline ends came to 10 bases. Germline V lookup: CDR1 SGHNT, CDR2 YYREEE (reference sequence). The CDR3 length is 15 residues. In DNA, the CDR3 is TGTGCCAGCAGCTTGTGGGGGCAAGCTAATGAAAAACTGTTTTTT. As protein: CASSLWGQANEKLFF.

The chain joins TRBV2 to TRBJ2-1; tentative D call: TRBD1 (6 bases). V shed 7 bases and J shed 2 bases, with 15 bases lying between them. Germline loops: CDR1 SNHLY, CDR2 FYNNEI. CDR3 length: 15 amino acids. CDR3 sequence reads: CASTLVQGPYNEQFF. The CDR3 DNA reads TGTGCCAGCACCCTGGTACAGGGCCCCTACAATGAGCAGTTCTTC. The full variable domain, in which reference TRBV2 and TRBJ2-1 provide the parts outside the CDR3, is EPEVTQTPSHQVTQMGQEVILRCVPISNHLYFYWYRQILGQKVEFLVSFYNNEISEKSEIFDDQFSVERPDGSNFTLKIRSTKLEDSAMYFCASTLVQGPYNEQFFGPGTRLTVL.

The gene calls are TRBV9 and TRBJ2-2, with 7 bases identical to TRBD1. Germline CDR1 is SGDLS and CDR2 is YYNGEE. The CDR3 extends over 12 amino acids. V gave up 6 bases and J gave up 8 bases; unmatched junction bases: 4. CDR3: CASKGAEGELFF. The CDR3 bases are TGTGCCAGCAAGGGGGCGGAGGGGGAGCTGTTTTTT.

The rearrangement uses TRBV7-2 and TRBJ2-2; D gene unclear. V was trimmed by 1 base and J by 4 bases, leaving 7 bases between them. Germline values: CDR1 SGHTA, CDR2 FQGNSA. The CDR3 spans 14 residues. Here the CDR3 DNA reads TGTGCCAGCAGCTTAGAACCGAGCACCGGGGAGCTGTTTTTT. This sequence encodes CASSLEPSTGELFF.

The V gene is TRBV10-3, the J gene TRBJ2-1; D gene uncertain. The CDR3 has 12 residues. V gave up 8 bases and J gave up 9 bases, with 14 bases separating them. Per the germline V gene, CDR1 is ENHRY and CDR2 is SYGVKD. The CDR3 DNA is TGTGCCATCGAGGTAAGAGCGCCTGAGCAGTTCTTC. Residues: CAIEVRAPEQFF.

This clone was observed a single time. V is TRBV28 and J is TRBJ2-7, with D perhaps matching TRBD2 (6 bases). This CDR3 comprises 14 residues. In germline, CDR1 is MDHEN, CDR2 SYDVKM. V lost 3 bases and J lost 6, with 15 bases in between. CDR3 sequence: CASSFGLGTFEQYF. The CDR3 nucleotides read TGTGCCAGCAGTTTTGGACTGGGGACTTTCGAGCAGTACTTC.

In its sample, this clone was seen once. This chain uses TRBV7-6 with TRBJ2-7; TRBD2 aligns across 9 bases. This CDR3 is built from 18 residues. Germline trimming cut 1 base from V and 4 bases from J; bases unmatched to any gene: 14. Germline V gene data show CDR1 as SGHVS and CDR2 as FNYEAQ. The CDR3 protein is CASSLGLSDGLARYEQYF. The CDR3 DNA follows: TGTGCCAGCAGCTTAGGGTTGTCGGATGGACTAGCGAGATACGAGCAGTACTTC.

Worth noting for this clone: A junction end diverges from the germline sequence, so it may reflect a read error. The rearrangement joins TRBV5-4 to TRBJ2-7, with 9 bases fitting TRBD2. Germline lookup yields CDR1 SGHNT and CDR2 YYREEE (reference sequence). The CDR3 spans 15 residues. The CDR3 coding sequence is TGTGCCAGCACCAAACCCGGGACTAGCTCCGACGAGCAGTACTTC. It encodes CASTKPGTSSDEQYF.

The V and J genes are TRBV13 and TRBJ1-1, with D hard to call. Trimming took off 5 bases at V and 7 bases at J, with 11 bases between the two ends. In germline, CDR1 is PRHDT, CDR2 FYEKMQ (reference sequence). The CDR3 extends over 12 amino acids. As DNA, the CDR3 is TGTGCCAGCAGCCTGACTGTTGATGAAGCTTTCTTT. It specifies CASSLTVDEAFF.

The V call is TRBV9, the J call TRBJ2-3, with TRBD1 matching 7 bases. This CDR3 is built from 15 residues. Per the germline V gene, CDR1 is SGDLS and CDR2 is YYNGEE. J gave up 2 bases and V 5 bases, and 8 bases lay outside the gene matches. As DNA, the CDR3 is TGTGCCAGCAGGTACGACGGACAGGACACAGATACGCAGTATTTT. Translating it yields CASRYDGQDTDTQYF.

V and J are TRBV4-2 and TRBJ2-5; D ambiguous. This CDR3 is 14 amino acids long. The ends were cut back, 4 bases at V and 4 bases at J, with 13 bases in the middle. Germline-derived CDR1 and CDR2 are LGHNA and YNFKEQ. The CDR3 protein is CASSLDFPGETQYF. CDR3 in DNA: TGTGCCAGCAGCCTAGACTTCCCCGGAGAGACCCAGTACTTC.

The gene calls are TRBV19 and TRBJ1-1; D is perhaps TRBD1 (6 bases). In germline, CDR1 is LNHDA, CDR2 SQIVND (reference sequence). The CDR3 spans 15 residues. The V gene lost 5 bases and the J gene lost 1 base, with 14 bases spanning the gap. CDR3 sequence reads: CASSGWTATNTEAFF. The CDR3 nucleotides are TGTGCCAGTAGTGGCTGGACAGCAACGAACACTGAAGCTTTCTTT.

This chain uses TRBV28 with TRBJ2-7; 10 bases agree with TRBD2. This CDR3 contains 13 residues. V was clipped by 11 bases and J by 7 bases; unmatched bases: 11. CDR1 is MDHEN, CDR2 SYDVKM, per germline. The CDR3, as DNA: TGTGCCTCCTCTAGCGGGGGTTATGGGGAGCAGTACTTC. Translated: CASSSGGYGEQYF.

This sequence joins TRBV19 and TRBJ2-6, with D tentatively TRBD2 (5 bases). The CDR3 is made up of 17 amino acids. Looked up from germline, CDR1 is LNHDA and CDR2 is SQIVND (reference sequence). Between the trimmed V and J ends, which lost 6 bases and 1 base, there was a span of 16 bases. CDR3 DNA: TGTGCCAGTAGCCTCCGGGTTGGCGGGTCTGGGGCCAACGTCCTGACTTTC. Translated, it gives CASSLRVGGSGANVLTF. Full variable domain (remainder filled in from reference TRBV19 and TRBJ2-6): DGGITQSPKYLFRKEGQNVTLSCEQNLNHDAMYWYRQDPGQGLRLIYYSQIVNDFQKGDIAEGYSVSREKKESFPLTVTSAQKNPTAFYLCASSLRVGGSGANVLTFGAGSRLTVL.

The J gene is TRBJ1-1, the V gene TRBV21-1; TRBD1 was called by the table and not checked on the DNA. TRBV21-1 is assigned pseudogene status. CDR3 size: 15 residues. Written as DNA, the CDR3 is TGTGCCAGCAGAACCCAGGGTCTGATGAACACTGAAGCTTTCTTT. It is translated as CASRTQGLMNTEAFF.